This TCR beta chain came from a study of T cell repertoires in cytomegalovirus infection. CDR1 and CDR2 from the germline V gene are MGHRA and YSYEKL. J gave up 5 bases and V 1 base, and 5 bases lay outside the gene matches. The CDR3 has 15 residues. A note on this clonotype: Antigen unknown.

In TCRdb, the reads were re-called with MiXCR into one record per CDR3 protein. The sample lists hundreds of thousands of distinct CDR3 sequences; 32% were seen once. Findings of the study overall: Accumulated public TCR beta family frequency recognized individuals carrying CMV together with the relevant HLA. HLA-C-restricted, CMV-specific TCR beta clonotypes were dominant ex vivo.

The clonotype comes from a human donor in good health (CMV status not recorded). Some clones in this sample may be carry-over from other donors' samples. The V and J genes are TRBV4-1 and TRBJ1-5; TRBD1 matches 7 bases. The specimen was cultured CD8+ T cells from PBMCs, collected from culture after CMV antigen stimulation. CDR3 amino acids: CASSQGDREDQPQHF. The CDR3 region has the DNA TGCGCCAGCAGCCAAGGTGACAGGGAAGATCAGCCCCAGCATTTT.